Below, one TCR beta chain is given with its context. Its antigen is as yet unknown. A junction boundary mismatches the germline segment, possibly from a read error. The CDR3 loop spans 17 amino acids. CDR1 is SSHAT and CDR2 is FNYEAQ in the germline V gene (reference sequence). The sample is drawn from a study of shared clonotypes between healthy human individuals. General observations from the study: In contrast to clonotypes shared by all four donors, non-shared clonotypes had lower generation probabilities.

The donors, healthy adults who were HIV-negative, had experienced no recent acute infections or vaccinations. Sequencing was performed with immunoSEQ multiplex PCR; in TCRdb, only in-frame clones are kept and a portion is missing. Among 1,400,000 or so clones listed, 98% to 99% were seen once. This receptor was obtained from a man between 25 and 39 years old in good health. V is TRBV7-7 and J is TRBJ2-1; 10 bases are shared with TRBD2. Material: naive CD4+ T cells sorted from blood. Documented subset: CD45RA+ positively selected. CDR3 bases: TGTGCTAGCAGCCAATGGACTAGCGGAAGCTCCTACAATGAGCAGTTCTTC. The encoded protein is CASSQWTSGSSYNEQFF.